Listed below are T cell receptor beta chains from one sample, sequenced in a study of cytomegalovirus exposure and HLA in healthy donors. Some clones are missing from TCRdb's copy, which holds only in-frame ones; the method was immunoSEQ multiplex PCR. The table records around 99,000 clones, 60% to 80% of them present only once. The sequenced sample was PBMCs. These receptors originate from a young woman in good health and CMV-seronegative. Both conserved end residues are part of each CDR3. A D gene is named only where the DNA matches it firmly. Clone size is shown for a subset of rows, as once, few, many or a class of expanded clone.

-,TRBJ2-2,TRBD2,TRBV19,CASSPGLAADTGELFF,TGTGCCAGTAGTCCAGGACTAGCGGCCGACACCGGGGAGCTGTTTTTT
-,TRBJ2-5,TRBD2,TRBV5-1,CASSFIAGGRGEQYF,TGCGCCAGCAGCTTTATAGCGGGGGGCAGGGGAGAGCAGTACTTC
-,TRBJ2-3,-,TRBV2,CASSGIGTSTDTQYF,TGTGCCAGCAGTGGCATAGGGACTAGCACAGATACGCAGTATTTT
-,TRBJ2-7,TRBD1,TRBV28,CASKVTGSSYEQYF,TGTGCCAGTAAGGTGACAGGGAGCTCCTACGAGCAGTACTTC
-,TRBJ1-4,-,TRBV29-1,CSAGWGRAGVNEKLFF,TGCAGCGCCGGCTGGGGCCGCGCAGGGGTGAATGAAAAACTGTTTTTT
-,TRBJ2-1,TRBD2,TRBV7-9,CASSPRAVWLAGDNEQFF,TGTGCCAGCAGCCCCAGGGCGGTGTGGCTAGCGGGGGACAATGAGCAGTTCTTC
-,TRBJ1-1,-,TRBV5-6,CASSPLRGNQAFF,TGTGCCAGCAGCCCCCTAAGGGGGAATCAAGCTTTCTTT
few,TRBJ2-7,-,TRBV4-3,CASSRSVIYEQYF,TGCGCCAGCAGCCGATCGGTGATCTACGAGCAGTACTTC
-,TRBJ2-7,TRBD1,TRBV19,CASSRGMYSSYEQYF,TGTGCCAGTAGCAGGGGGATGTATAGCTCCTACGAGCAGTACTTC
-,TRBJ1-3,TRBD1,TRBV28,CASSPSGQGQGNTIYF,TGTGCCAGCAGTCCCTCCGGACAGGGGCAAGGAAACACCATATATTTT
-,TRBJ1-4,-,TRBV18,CASSPTGRGEKLFF,TGTGCCAGCTCACCAACAGGCCGTGGCGAAAAACTGTTTTTT
-,TRBJ1-1,-,TRBV2,CAIIGRDTTLPEAFF,TGTGCCATCATCGGCCGGGACACAACTCTCCCTGAAGCTTTCTTT
-,TRBJ2-5,TRBD1,TRBV18,CASSPVQGAGETQYF,TGTGCCAGCTCACCGGTACAGGGGGCTGGAGAGACCCAGTACTTC
once,TRBJ2-6,-,TRBV19,CASRGHGANVLTF,TGTGCCAGTAGGGGGCACGGGGCCAACGTCCTGACTTTC
once,TRBJ1-1,-,TRBV11-3,CASSYPTSDRNTEAFF,TGTGCCAGCAGCTACCCAACCAGCGACAGGAACACTGAAGCTTTCTTT
-,TRBJ1-4,-,TRBV7-9,CASLGGKGEKLFF,TGTGCCAGCCTAGGAGGGAAGGGTGAAAAACTGTTTTTT
-,TRBJ2-7,TRBD2,TRBV6-1,CASSARAGGLRDEQYF,TGTGCCAGCAGTGCCCGCGCGGGGGGGCTACGGGACGAGCAGTACTTC
-,TRBJ1-5,-,TRBV27,CASSFLDQPQHF,TGTGCCAGCAGTTTTTTAGATCAGCCCCAGCATTTT
-,TRBJ1-5,-,TRBV18,CASSPTAGEGPQHF,TGTGCCAGCTCACCAACGGCAGGGGAAGGGCCCCAGCATTTT
-,TRBJ2-7,TRBD1,TRBV18,CASSQPERTGREQYF,TGTGCCAGCTCACAGCCCGAAAGGACAGGGCGCGAGCAGTACTTC
few,TRBJ2-7,TRBD2,TRBV27,CASSLGRGASYEQYF,TGTGCCAGCAGTTTAGGGCGGGGGGCCTCCTACGAGCAGTACTTC
-,TRBJ2-5,TRBD2,TRBV10-1,CASSEGLAGIGETQYF,TGCGCCAGCAGTGAGGGACTAGCGGGAATAGGAGAGACCCAGTACTTC
-,TRBJ2-1,-,TRBV18,CASSGGPSNNEQFF,TGTGCCAGCTCAGGAGGACCTTCAAACAATGAGCAGTTCTTC
-,TRBJ1-1,TRBD1,TRBV10-3,CAISRVTGGMNTEAFF,TGTGCCATCAGTAGAGTGACAGGGGGCATGAACACTGAAGCTTTCTTT
few,TRBJ1-1,-,TRBV4-2,CASSQDMNTEAFF,TGTGCCAGCAGCCAAGATATGAACACTGAAGCTTTCTTT